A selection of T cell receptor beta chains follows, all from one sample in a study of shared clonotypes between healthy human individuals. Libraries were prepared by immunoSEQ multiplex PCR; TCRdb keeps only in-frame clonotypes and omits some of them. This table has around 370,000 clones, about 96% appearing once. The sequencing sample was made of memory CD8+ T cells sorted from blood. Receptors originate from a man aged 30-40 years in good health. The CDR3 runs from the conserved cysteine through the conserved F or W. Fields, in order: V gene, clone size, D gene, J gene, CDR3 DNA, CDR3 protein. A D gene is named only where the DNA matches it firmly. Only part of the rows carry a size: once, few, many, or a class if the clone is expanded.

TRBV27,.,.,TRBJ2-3,TGTGCCAGCAGTTTAGACGGCCCAGATACGCAGTATTTT,CASSLDGPDTQYF
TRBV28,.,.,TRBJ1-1,TGTGCCAGCAGTTTTGGAGGGGAAGCTTTCTTT,CASSFGGEAFF
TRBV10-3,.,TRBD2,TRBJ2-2,TGTGCCATCAGTGTAGGACTAGCGGGAGCCGGGGAGCTGTTTTTT,CAISVGLAGAGELFF
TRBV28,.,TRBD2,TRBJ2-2,TGTGCCAGCAGTCCACGGGAGGGACTAGCGGGCGTATCCGGGGAGCTGTTTTTT,CASSPREGLAGVSGELFF
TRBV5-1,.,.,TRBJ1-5,TGCGCCAGCAGCTTTGGTAGCAATCAGCCCCAGCATTTT,CASSFGSNQPQHF
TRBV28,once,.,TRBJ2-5,TGTGCCAGCAGTTTGGGGGAAGGGACCCAGTACTTC,CASSLGEGTQYF
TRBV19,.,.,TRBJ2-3,TGTGCCAGTAGGGACACTGGGATCACAGATACGCAGTATTTT,CASRDTGITDTQYF
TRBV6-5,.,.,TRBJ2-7,TGTGCCAGCAGTTACGGGGGGTCCTACGAGCAGTACTTC,CASSYGGSYEQYF
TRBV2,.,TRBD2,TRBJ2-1,TGTGCCACCGCAAGCGGGAGCTCCTACAATGAGCAGTTCTTC,CATASGSSYNEQFF
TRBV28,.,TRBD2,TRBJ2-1,TGTGCCAGCAGTTTTTTCCAGCGGGAGAGCAATGAGCAGTTCTTC,CASSFFQRESNEQFF
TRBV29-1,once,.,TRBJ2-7,TGCAGCGACAGCGAGCAGTACTTC,CSDSEQYF
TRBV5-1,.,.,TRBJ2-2,TGCGCCAGCAGCTTGGCGGCAGGTTCGAACACCGGGGAGCTGTTTTTT,CASSLAAGSNTGELFF
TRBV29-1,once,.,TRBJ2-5,TGCAGCGTTGAAGAAGGAGGTAGAGAGACCCAGTACTTC,CSVEEGGRETQYF
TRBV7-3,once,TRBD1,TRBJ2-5,TGTGCCAGCAGCTTCAGACAGGGAGAGACCCAGTACTTC,CASSFRQGETQYF
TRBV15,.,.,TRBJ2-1,TGTGCCACCAGCAGAGCATCAGGTCTAGATGAGCAGTTCTTC,CATSRASGLDEQFF
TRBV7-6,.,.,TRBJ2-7,TGTGCCAGCAGCCTCGAGGTTGGCGAGCAGTACTTC,CASSLEVGEQYF
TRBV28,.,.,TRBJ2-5,TGTGCCAGCAGTTTAAATCCGCAAGAGACCCAGTACTTC,CASSLNPQETQYF
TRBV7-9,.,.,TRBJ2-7,TGTGCCAGCAGCTTAGTATCCTACGAGCAGTACTTC,CASSLVSYEQYF
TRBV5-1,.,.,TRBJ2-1,TGCGCCAGCAGCTTGGGTCCTATCCATAGCTCCTACAATGAGCAGTTCTTC,CASSLGPIHSSYNEQFF
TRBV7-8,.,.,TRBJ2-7,TGTGCCAGCAGCTTAGTTAGGGGGGGCTCCTACGAGCAGTACTTC,CASSLVRGGSYEQYF
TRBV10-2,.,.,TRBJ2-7,TGCGCCAGCGCCCACTCCTACGAGCAGTACTTC,CASAHSYEQYF
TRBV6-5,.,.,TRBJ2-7,TGTGCCTCCTCTAGCGACGACGAGCAGTACTTC,CASSSDDEQYF
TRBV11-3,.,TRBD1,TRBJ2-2,TGTGCCAGCAGCTTAGGGCAGGGGGCTAACACCGGGGAGCTGTTTTTT,CASSLGQGANTGELFF
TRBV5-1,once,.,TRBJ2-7,TGCGCCAGCAGCTTTTTGGCCGGGAGCGGAGTCGGCGAGCAGTACTTC,CASSFLAGSGVGEQYF
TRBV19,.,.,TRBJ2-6,TGTGCCAGTGGGCGTGGGGCCAACGTCCTGACTTTC,CASGRGANVLTF
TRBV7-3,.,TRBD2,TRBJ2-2,TGTGCCAGCAGCTTTGGACTAGCGGGAACCGGGGAGCTGTTTTTT,CASSFGLAGTGELFF
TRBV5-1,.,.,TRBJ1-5,TGCGCCAGCAGCTTGGCCCCAGGGAGCAATCAGCCCCAGCATTTT,CASSLAPGSNQPQHF
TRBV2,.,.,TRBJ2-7,TGTGCCAGCAGCCCTAGCCGCGAGCAGTACTTC,CASSPSREQYF
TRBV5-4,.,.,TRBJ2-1,TGTGCCAGCAGCTTGGGGGCGGGGTACAATGAGCAGTTCTTC,CASSLGAGYNEQFF
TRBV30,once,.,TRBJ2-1,TGTGCCTGGAGTGGTGGGGCCAGGGCAAAAAGCTCCTACAATGAGCAGTTCTTC,CAWSGGARAKSSYNEQFF
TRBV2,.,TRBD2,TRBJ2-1,TGTGCCAGCAGGGGACTAGCGGCCTACAATGAGCAGTTCTTC,CASRGLAAYNEQFF
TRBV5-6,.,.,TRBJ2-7,TGTGCCAGCAGCTTGTGGGGGAGCCGACTCTACGAGCAGTACTTC,CASSLWGSRLYEQYF
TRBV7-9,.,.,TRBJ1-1,TGTGCCAGCAGCTCCACAAGGGGGAAACCTGAAGCTTTCTTT,CASSSTRGKPEAFF
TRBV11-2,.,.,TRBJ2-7,TGTGCCAGCAGCTTAGGCGGAGGAGGGACCTACGAGCAGTACTTC,CASSLGGGGTYEQYF
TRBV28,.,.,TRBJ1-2,TGTGCCAGCAGTTTATCCCCAGGGCCTAACTATGGCTACACCTTC,CASSLSPGPNYGYTF
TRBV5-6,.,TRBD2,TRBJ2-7,TGTGCCAGCAGCCCTGGCCCGGGACTAGCCTACGAGCAGTACTTC,CASSPGPGLAYEQYF
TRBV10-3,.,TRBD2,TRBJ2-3,TGTGCCATCAGCGGGAGGGCCGGAGATACGCAGTATTTT,CAISGRAGDTQYF
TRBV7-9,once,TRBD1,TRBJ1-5,TGTGCCAGCAGCCCAGGGGGGAGCAATCAGCCCCAGCATTTT,CASSPGGSNQPQHF
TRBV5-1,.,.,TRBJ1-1,TGCGCCAGCAGTTACAGAACAAACGGGGGTGAAGCTTTCTTT,CASSYRTNGGEAFF
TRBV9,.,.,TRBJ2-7,TGTGCCAGCAGCGGATCTTCGGGCCACCTCTACGAGCAGTACTTC,CASSGSSGHLYEQYF
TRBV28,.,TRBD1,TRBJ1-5,TGTGCCAGCAGGGCCAGGGGGCCTTATAGCAATCAGCCCCAGCATTTT,CASRARGPYSNQPQHF
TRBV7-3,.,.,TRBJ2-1,TGTGCCAGCAGCTTATCCAGCTCCTACAATGAGCAGTTCTTC,CASSLSSSYNEQFF
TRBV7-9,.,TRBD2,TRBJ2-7,TGTGCCAGCAGCTTAGTTGCGACTAGCGACTACGAGCAGTACTTC,CASSLVATSDYEQYF
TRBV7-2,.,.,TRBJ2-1,TGTGCCAGCAGCAGATCAGCGCGGGATGAGCAGTTCTTC,CASSRSARDEQFF
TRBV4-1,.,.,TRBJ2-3,TGCGCCAGCAGCCTTTCGCCTTCTAGCACAGATACGCAGTATTTT,CASSLSPSSTDTQYF
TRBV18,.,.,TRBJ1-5,TGTGCCAGCTCACCGGAGTATAGCAATCAGCCCCAGCATTTT,CASSPEYSNQPQHF
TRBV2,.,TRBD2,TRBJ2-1,TGTGCCAGCAGTGAAGTGACTAGCGGGAGCCATGAGCAGTTCTTC,CASSEVTSGSHEQFF
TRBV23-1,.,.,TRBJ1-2,TGCGCCAGCAGTCAATCGGTGGGATATGGCTACACCTTC,CASSQSVGYGYTF
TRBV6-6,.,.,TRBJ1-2,TGTGCCAGCAGTTTGAACAGGAACTATGGCTACACCTTC,CASSLNRNYGYTF
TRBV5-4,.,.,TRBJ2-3,TGTGCCAGCAGCTTGGGTGGGAGGAGCACAGATACGCAGTATTTT,CASSLGGRSTDTQYF
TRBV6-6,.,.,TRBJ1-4,TGTGCCAGCGGTAATGAAAAACTGTTTTTT,CASGNEKLFF
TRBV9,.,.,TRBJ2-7,TGTGCCAGCAGCCCAACTAGCTACTCCTACGAGCAGTACTTC,CASSPTSYSYEQYF
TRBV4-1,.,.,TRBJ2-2,TGCGCCAGCAGCCAAGAGAACCTAGGGAAGTACACCGGGGAGCTGTTTTTT,CASSQENLGKYTGELFF